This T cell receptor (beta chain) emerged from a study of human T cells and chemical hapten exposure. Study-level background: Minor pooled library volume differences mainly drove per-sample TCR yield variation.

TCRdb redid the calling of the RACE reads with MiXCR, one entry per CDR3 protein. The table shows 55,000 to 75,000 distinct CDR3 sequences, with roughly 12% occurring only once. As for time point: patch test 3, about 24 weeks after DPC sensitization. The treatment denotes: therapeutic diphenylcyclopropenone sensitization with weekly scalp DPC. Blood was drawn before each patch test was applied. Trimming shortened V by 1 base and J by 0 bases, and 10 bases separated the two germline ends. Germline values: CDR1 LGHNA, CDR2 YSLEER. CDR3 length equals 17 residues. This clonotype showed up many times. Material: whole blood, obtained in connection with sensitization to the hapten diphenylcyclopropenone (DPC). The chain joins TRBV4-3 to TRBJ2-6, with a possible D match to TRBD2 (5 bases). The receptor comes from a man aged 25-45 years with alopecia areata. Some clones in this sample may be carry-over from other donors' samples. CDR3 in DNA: TGCGCCAGCAGCCAAGTTACGGGATTCTCTGGGGCCAACGTCCTGACTTTC. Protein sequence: CASSQVTGFSGANVLTF.